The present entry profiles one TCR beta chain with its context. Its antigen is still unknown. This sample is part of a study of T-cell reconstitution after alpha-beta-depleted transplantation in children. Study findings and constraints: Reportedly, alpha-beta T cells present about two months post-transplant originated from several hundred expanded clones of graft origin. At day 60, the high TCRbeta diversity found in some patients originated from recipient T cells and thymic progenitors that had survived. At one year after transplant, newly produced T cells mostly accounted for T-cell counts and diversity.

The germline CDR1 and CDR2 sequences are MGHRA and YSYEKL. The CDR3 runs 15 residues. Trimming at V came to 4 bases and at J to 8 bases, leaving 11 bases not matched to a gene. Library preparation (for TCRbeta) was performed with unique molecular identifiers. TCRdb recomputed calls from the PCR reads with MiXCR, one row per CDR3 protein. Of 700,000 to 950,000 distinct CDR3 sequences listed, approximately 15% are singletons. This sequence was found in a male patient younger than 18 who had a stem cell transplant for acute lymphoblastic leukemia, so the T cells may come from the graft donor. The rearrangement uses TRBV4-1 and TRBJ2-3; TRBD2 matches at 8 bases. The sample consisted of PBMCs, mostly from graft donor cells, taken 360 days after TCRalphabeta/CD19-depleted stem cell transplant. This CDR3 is CASSRTGTRGFTQYF. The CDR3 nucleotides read TGCGCCAGCAGCCGCACCGGGACTAGGGGGTTTACGCAGTATTTT.